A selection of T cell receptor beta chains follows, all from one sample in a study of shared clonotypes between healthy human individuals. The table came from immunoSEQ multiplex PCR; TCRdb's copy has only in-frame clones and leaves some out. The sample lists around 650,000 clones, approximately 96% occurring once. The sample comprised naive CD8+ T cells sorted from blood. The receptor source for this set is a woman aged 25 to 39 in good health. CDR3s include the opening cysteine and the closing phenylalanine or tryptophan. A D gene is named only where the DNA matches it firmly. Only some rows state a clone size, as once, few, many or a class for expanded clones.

CDR3 DNA: TGCGCCAGCAGTGATTCAGGGCTTTTTTACGAGCAGTACTTC; CDR3 protein: CASSDSGLFYEQYF; clone size: NA; V gene: TRBV10-1; J gene: TRBJ2-7; D gene: NA
CDR3 DNA: TGTGCCAGTAGTATTTGGGGCTCCTACAATGAGCAGTTCTTC; CDR3 protein: CASSIWGSYNEQFF; clone size: NA; V gene: TRBV19; J gene: TRBJ2-1; D gene: NA
CDR3 DNA: TGTGCCAGCCTCACAGGGGGCACTGAAGCTTTCTTT; CDR3 protein: CASLTGGTEAFF; clone size: NA; V gene: TRBV27; J gene: TRBJ1-1; D gene: TRBD1
CDR3 DNA: TGTGCCAGTAGTTCTCGGACAGAGAGCTCCTACAATGAGCAGTTCTTC; CDR3 protein: CASSSRTESSYNEQFF; clone size: NA; V gene: TRBV19; J gene: TRBJ2-1; D gene: NA
CDR3 DNA: TGTGCCAGCAGCCTAGAGGGGGGTGCAGATACGCAGTATTTT; CDR3 protein: CASSLEGGADTQYF; clone size: NA; V gene: TRBV11-2; J gene: TRBJ2-3; D gene: NA
CDR3 DNA: TGTGCCAGCACTCTCGGACAGGGAGGAGGGCAGTACTTC; CDR3 protein: CASTLGQGGGQYF; clone size: NA; V gene: TRBV6-5; J gene: TRBJ2-7; D gene: TRBD1
CDR3 DNA: TGTGCCAGCAGTTTAAACAGGGCGGTATCCTACGAGCAGTACTTC; CDR3 protein: CASSLNRAVSYEQYF; clone size: NA; V gene: TRBV28; J gene: TRBJ2-7; D gene: NA
CDR3 DNA: TGTGCCAGCAGCTCTCTTGGGGCAGGCTGGGAGCAGTACTTC; CDR3 protein: CASSSLGAGWEQYF; clone size: once; V gene: TRBV28; J gene: TRBJ2-7; D gene: NA
CDR3 DNA: TGTGCCAGCAGTTTTCCCGACATCATCGCTAGCGGGCAACAAGAGACCCAGTACTTC; CDR3 protein: CASSFPDIIASGQQETQYF; clone size: NA; V gene: TRBV28; J gene: TRBJ2-5; D gene: TRBD2
CDR3 DNA: TGTGCCAGCAGCTTATCCGAAAACAATGAGCAGTTCTTC; CDR3 protein: CASSLSENNEQFF; clone size: NA; V gene: TRBV7-3; J gene: TRBJ2-1; D gene: NA
CDR3 DNA: TGTGCCATCACCCCCAGGGACACCGGGGAGCTGTTTTTT; CDR3 protein: CAITPRDTGELFF; clone size: once; V gene: TRBV19; J gene: TRBJ2-2; D gene: NA
CDR3 DNA: TGCGCCAGCAGCCAAGAATGGTCGGGACAGTCCTACGAGCAGTACTTC; CDR3 protein: CASSQEWSGQSYEQYF; clone size: NA; V gene: TRBV4-1; J gene: TRBJ2-7; D gene: TRBD1
CDR3 DNA: TGTGCCAGCAGCCCAGGTTTTTTGCCCCAGCATTTT; CDR3 protein: CASSPGFLPQHF; clone size: NA; V gene: TRBV28; J gene: TRBJ1-5; D gene: NA
CDR3 DNA: TGTGCCAGCAGTCTGAACTACAATGAGCAGTTCTTC; CDR3 protein: CASSLNYNEQFF; clone size: NA; V gene: TRBV28; J gene: TRBJ2-1; D gene: NA
CDR3 DNA: TGCGCCAGCAGCCCGAAATGGACAGGACTAAACACTGAAGCTTTCTTT; CDR3 protein: CASSPKWTGLNTEAFF; clone size: NA; V gene: TRBV5-1; J gene: TRBJ1-1; D gene: TRBD1
CDR3 DNA: TGTGCCATCAGTGACCGGGACAGGGCCTACAATGAGCAGTTCTTC; CDR3 protein: CAISDRDRAYNEQFF; clone size: NA; V gene: TRBV10-3; J gene: TRBJ2-1; D gene: TRBD1
CDR3 DNA: TGTGCCAGCAGCACCTCGGACAGGAGGGACACAGATACGCAGTATTTT; CDR3 protein: CASSTSDRRDTDTQYF; clone size: NA; V gene: TRBV5-4; J gene: TRBJ2-3; D gene: NA
CDR3 DNA: TGTGCCAGCAGTTACTCCTACAATGAGCAGTTCTTC; CDR3 protein: CASSYSYNEQFF; clone size: NA; V gene: TRBV7-9; J gene: TRBJ2-1; D gene: NA
CDR3 DNA: TGTGCCAGCAGCCCCGCTAGTAGCTCCTACGAGCAGTACTTC; CDR3 protein: CASSPASSSYEQYF; clone size: NA; V gene: TRBV28; J gene: TRBJ2-7; D gene: NA
CDR3 DNA: TGTGCCAGCAGCCCAGGGGCCGGGTACGAGCAGTACTTC; CDR3 protein: CASSPGAGYEQYF; clone size: NA; V gene: TRBV9; J gene: TRBJ2-7; D gene: NA
CDR3 DNA: TGTGCCATCCGGCAAGGATTGAGGCATACCGGGGAGCTGTTTTTT; CDR3 protein: CAIRQGLRHTGELFF; clone size: NA; V gene: TRBV28; J gene: TRBJ2-2; D gene: NA
CDR3 DNA: TGTGCCAGCAGCTTAGCGCTAAGTAGCACAGATACGCAGTATTTT; CDR3 protein: CASSLALSSTDTQYF; clone size: NA; V gene: TRBV7-9; J gene: TRBJ2-3; D gene: NA
CDR3 DNA: TGTGCCAGCAGTGTTGCCTTCTCTGGAAACACCATATATTTT; CDR3 protein: CASSVAFSGNTIYF; clone size: NA; V gene: TRBV28; J gene: TRBJ1-3; D gene: NA
CDR3 DNA: TGTGCCTGGAGTGCAGGGTCCGATACGCAGTATTTT; CDR3 protein: CAWSAGSDTQYF; clone size: NA; V gene: TRBV30; J gene: TRBJ2-3; D gene: NA
CDR3 DNA: TGTGCCAGCAGCGGGGTTGGGCTGGGAAACACCATATATTTT; CDR3 protein: CASSGVGLGNTIYF; clone size: NA; V gene: TRBV11-2; J gene: TRBJ1-3; D gene: NA
CDR3 DNA: TGTGCCAGTAGGGGACGGAGCAATCAGCCCCAGCATTTT; CDR3 protein: CASRGRSNQPQHF; clone size: NA; V gene: TRBV19; J gene: TRBJ1-5; D gene: NA
CDR3 DNA: TGTGCCAGCAGCCCGCTGGGGGGGCGCTTTGGTCCTGAAGCTTTCTTT; CDR3 protein: CASSPLGGRFGPEAFF; clone size: NA; V gene: TRBV5-6; J gene: TRBJ1-1; D gene: NA
CDR3 DNA: TGTGCCAGCAGTTGGGGGGGGCAGGGTGGCTACGAGCAGTACTTC; CDR3 protein: CASSWGGQGGYEQYF; clone size: once; V gene: TRBV27; J gene: TRBJ2-7; D gene: NA
CDR3 DNA: TGCAGCGTTGAAGGGGGGCCGTATGGCTACACCTTC; CDR3 protein: CSVEGGPYGYTF; clone size: NA; V gene: TRBV29-1; J gene: TRBJ1-2; D gene: NA